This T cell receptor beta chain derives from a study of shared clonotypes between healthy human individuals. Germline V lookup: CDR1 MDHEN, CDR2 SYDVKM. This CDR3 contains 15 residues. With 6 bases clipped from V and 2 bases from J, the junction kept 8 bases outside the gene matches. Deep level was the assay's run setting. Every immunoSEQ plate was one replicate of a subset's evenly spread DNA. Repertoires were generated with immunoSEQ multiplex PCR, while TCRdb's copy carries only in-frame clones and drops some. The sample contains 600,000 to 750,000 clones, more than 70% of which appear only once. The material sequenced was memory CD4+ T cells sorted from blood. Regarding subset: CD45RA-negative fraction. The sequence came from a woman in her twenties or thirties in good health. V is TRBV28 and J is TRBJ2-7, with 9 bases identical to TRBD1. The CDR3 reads CASRSGQGTPYEQYF. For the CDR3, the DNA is TGTGCCAGCAGATCAGGACAGGGGACCCCCTACGAGCAGTACTTC.